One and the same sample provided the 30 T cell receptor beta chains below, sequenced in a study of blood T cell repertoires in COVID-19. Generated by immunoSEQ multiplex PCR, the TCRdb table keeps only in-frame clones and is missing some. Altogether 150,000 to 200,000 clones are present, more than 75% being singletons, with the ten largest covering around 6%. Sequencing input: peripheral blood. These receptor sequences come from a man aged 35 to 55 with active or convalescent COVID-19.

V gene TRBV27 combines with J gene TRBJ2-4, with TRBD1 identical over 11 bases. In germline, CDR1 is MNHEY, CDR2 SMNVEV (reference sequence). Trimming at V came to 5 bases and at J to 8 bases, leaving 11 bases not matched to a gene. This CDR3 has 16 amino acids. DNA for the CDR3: TGTGCCAGCAGTCCCAGACAGGGGACAGGGGGGGACATTCAGTACTTC. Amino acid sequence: CASSPRQGTGGDIQYF.

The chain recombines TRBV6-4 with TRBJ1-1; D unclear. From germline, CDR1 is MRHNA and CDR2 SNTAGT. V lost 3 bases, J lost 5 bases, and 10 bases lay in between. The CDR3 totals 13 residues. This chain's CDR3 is CASSEEEGTEAFF. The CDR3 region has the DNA TGTGCCAGCAGTGAGGAGGAAGGGACTGAAGCTTTCTTT.

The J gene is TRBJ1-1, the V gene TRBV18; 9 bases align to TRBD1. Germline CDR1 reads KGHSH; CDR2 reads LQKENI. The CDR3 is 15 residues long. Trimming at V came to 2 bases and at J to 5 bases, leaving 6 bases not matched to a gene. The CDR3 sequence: CASSPGGTGLTEAFF. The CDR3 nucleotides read TGTGCCAGCTCACCAGGAGGGACAGGGCTTACTGAAGCTTTCTTT.

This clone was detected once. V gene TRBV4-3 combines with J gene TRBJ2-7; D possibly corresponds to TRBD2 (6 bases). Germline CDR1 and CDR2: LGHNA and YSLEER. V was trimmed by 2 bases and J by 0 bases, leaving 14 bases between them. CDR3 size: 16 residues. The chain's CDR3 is CASSQYRDGSSYEQYF. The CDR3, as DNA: TGCGCCAGCAGCCAATACCGGGACGGGAGCTCCTACGAGCAGTACTTC.

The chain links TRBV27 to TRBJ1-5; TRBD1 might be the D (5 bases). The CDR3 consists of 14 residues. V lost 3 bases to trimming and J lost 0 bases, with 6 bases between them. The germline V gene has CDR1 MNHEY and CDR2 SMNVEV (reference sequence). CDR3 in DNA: TGTGCCAGCAGTTTCAGGGATAGCAATCAGCCCCAGCATTTT. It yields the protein CASSFRDSNQPQHF.

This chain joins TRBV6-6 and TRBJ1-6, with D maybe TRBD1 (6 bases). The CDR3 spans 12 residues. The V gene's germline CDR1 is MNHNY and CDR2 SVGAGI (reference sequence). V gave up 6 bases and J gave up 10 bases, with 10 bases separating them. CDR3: CASSHRDSPLHF. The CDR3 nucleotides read TGTGCCAGCAGCCACAGGGACTCACCCCTCCACTTT.

The CDR3 region is CASSADRGYGYTF. The CDR3 DNA reads TGTGCCAGCAGCGCGGACAGAGGCTATGGCTACACCTTC. The V gene is TRBV6-4, the J gene TRBJ1-2; weak D call: TRBD1 (6 bases). The V gene lost 6 bases and the J gene lost 4 bases, with 12 bases spanning the gap. The CDR3 extends over 13 amino acids. Germline V lookup: CDR1 MRHNA, CDR2 SNTAGT.

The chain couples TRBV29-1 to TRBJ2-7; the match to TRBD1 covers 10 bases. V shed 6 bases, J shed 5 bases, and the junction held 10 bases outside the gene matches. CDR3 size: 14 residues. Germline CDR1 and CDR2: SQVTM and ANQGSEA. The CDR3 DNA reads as TGCAGCGTAAGAGCCGGGACAGGGGTGAACGAGCAGTACTTC. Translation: CSVRAGTGVNEQYF.

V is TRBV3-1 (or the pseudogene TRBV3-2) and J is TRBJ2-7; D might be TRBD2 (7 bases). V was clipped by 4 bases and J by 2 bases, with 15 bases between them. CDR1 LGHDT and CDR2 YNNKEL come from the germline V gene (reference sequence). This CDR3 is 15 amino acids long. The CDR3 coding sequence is TGTGCCAGCAGCCTAACAGGGAGGGACGCCTACGAGCAGTACTTC. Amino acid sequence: CASSLTGRDAYEQYF.

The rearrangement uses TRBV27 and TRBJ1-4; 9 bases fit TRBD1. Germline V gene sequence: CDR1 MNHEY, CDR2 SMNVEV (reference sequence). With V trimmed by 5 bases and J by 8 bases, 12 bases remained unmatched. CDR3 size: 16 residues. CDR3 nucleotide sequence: TGTGCCAGCAGTGCCCGAACCGGGACAGGGAGGGAAAAACTGTTTTTT. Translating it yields CASSARTGTGREKLFF.

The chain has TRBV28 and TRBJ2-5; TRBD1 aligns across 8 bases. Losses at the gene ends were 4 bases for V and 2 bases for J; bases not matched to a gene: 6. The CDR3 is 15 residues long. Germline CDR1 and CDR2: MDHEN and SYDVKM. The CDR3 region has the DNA TGTGCCAGCAGTTCCCGACAGGGGAGGCAAGAGACCCAGTACTTC. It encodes CASSSRQGRQETQYF. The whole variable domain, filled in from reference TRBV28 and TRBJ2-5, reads DVKVTQSSRYLVKRTGEKVFLECVQDMDHENMFWYRQDPGLGLRLIYFSYDVKMKEKGDIPEGYSVSREKKERFSLILESASTNQTSMYLCASSSRQGRQETQYFGPGTRLLVL.

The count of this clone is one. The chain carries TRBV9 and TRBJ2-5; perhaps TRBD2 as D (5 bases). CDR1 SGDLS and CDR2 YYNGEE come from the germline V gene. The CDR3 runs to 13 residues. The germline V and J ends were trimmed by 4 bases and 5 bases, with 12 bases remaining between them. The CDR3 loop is CASSPGNYETQYF. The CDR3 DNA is TGTGCCAGCAGCCCGGGGAATTACGAGACCCAGTACTTC.

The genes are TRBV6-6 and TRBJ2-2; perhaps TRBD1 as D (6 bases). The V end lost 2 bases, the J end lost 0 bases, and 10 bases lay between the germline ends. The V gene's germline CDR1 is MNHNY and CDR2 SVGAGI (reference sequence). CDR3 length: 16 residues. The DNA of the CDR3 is TGTGCCAGCAGTTACCCCCAGGGGACGAACACCGGGGAGCTGTTTTTT. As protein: CASSYPQGTNTGELFF.

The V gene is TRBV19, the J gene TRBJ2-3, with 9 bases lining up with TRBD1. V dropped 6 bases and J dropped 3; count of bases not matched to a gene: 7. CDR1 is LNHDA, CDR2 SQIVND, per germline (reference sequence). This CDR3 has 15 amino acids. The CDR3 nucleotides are TGTGCCAGTAGCGCAAACAGGGGGCAGACAGATACGCAGTATTTT. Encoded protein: CASSANRGQTDTQYF.

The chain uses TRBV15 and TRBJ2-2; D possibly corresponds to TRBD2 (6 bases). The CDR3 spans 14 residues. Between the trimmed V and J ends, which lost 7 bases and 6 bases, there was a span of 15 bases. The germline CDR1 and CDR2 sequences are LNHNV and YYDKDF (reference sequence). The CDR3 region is CATIPGAGPGELFF. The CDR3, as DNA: TGTGCCACCATCCCGGGAGCCGGCCCCGGGGAGCTGTTTTTT.

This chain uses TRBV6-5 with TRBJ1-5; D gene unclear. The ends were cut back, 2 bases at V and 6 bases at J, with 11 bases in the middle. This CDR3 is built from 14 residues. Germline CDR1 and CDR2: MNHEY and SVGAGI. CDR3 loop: CASSYNPEGQPQHF. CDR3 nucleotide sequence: TGTGCCAGCAGTTACAATCCTGAGGGTCAGCCCCAGCATTTT.

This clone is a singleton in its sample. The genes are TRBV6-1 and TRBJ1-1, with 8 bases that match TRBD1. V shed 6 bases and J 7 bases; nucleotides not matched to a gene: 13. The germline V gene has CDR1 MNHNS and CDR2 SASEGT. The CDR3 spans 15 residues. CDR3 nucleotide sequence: TGTGCCAGCAGACCCAACAGGGGGAAGAGGGATGAAGCTTTCTTT. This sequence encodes CASRPNRGKRDEAFF.

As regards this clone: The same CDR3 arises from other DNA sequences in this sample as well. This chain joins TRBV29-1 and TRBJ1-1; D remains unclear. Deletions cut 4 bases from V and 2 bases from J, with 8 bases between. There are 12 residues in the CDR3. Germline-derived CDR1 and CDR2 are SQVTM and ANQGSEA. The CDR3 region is CSVGTVNTEAFF. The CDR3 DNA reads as TGCAGCGTTGGTACGGTTAACACTGAAGCTTTCTTT.

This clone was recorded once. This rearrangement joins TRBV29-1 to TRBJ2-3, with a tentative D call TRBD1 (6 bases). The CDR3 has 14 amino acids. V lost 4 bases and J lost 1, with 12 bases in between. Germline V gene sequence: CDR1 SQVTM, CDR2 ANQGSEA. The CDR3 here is CSVVGAGGTDTQYF. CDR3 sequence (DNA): TGCAGCGTTGTAGGGGCAGGGGGCACAGATACGCAGTATTTT.

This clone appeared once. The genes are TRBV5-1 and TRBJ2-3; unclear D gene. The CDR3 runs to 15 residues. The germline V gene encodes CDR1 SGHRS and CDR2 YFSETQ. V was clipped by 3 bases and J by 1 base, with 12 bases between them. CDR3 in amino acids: CASSSVDLRTDTQYF. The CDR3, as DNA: TGCGCCAGCAGCTCTGTTGACTTGCGCACAGATACGCAGTATTTT.

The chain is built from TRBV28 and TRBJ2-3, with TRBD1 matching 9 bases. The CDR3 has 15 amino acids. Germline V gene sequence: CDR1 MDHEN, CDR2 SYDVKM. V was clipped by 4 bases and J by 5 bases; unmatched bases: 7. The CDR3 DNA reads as TGTGCCAGCAGTTCGGGACAGGGTCGTAGAGATACGCAGTATTTT. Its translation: CASSSGQGRRDTQYF.

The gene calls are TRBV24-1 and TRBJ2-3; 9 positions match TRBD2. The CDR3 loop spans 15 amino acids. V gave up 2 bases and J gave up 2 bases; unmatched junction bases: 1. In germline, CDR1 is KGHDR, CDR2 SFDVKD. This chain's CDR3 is CATSDSGLATDTQYF. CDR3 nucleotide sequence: TGTGCCACCAGTGATTCGGGACTAGCCACAGATACGCAGTATTTT.

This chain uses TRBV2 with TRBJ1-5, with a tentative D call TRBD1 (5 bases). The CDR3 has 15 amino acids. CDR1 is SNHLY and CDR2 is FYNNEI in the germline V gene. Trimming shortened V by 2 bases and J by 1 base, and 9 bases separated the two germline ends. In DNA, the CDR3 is TGTGCCAGCAGTGAACAGGGAGGAAGCAATCAGCCCCAGCATTTT. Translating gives CASSEQGGSNQPQHF.

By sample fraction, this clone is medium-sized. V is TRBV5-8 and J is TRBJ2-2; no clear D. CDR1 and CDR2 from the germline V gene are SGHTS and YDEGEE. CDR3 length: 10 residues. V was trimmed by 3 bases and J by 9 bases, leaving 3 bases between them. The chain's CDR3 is CASSSWELFF. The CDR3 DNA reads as TGTGCCAGCAGCTCCTGGGAGCTGTTTTTT.

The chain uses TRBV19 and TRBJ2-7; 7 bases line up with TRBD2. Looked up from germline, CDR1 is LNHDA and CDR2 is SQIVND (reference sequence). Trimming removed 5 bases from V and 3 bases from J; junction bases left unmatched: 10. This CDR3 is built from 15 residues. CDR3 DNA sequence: TGTGCCAGTAGTCCGTTGGGGGGGGAGGACTACGAGCAGTACTTC. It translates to CASSPLGGEDYEQYF.

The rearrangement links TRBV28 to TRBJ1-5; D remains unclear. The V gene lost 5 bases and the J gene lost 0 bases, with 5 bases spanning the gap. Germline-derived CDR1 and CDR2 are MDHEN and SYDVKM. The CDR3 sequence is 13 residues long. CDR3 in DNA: TGTGCCAGCAGTGAGAATAGCAATCAGCCCCAGCATTTT. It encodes CASSENSNQPQHF.

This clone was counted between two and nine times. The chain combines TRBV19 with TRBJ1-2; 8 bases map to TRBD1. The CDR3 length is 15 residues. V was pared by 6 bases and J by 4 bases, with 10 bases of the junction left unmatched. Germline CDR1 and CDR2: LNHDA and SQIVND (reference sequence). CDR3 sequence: CASSLGQGAGYGYTF. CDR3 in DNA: TGTGCCAGTAGCCTAGGTCAGGGGGCTGGCTATGGCTACACCTTC.

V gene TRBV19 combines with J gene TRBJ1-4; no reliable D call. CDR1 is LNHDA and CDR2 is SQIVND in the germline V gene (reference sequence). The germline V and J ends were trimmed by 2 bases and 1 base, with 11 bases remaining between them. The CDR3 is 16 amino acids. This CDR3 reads CASSIRGTVTNEKLFF. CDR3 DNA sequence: TGTGCCAGTAGTATACGGGGAACAGTAACTAATGAAAAACTGTTTTTT.

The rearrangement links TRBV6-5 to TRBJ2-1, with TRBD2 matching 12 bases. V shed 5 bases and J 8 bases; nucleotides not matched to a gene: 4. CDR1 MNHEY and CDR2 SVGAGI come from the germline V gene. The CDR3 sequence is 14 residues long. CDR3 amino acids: CASSTSGRRHEQFF. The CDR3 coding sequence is TGTGCCAGCAGTACTAGCGGGAGGCGGCATGAGCAGTTCTTC.

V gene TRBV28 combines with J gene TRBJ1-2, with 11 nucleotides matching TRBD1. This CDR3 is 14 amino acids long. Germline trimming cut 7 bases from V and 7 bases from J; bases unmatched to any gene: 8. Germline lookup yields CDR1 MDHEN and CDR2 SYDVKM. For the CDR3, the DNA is TGTGCCAGCAATATAGGGACAGGGGGTTTTGGCTACACCTTC. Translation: CASNIGTGGFGYTF.